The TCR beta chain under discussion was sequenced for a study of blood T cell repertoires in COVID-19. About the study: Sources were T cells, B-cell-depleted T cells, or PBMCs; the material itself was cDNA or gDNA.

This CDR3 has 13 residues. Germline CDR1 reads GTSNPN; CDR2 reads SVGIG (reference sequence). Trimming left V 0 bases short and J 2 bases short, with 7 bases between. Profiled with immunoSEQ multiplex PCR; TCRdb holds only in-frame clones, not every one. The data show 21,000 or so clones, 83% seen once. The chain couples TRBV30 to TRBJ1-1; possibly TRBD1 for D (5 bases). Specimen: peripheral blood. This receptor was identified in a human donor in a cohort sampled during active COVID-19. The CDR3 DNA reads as TGTGCCTGGAGTGTGACAGCTAACACTGAAGCTTTCTTT. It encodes CAWSVTANTEAFF.